The clone carrying this TCR beta chain occurred a few times. Its specificity is not known. This entry belongs to a study of T cells in Graves' hyperthyroidism and ophthalmopathy. Study-level points and caveats: Stable hyperthyroidism was separated from ophthalmopathy by a model based on 13 V-J features.

From germline, CDR1 is LNHNV and CDR2 YYDKDF (reference sequence). V was clipped by 0 bases and J by 7 bases; unmatched bases: 11. This CDR3 has 17 residues. Amplified TCR beta CDR3 regions came from RNA transcripts. First-round RT-PCR of the TCR CDR3 relied on the HTBI primer set. MiXCR, run by TCRdb on the multiplex PCR reads, gives a single entry per CDR3 protein. The top ten clones hold roughly 7.7% of a sample with about 600,000 distinct CDR3 sequences, 13% to 15% of them seen once. Every diagnosis used clinical symptoms, serum thyroxine and TRAb, thyroid ultrasound and orbital computed tomography.

The specimen sequenced was blood. The V and J genes are TRBV15 and TRBJ2-1; 8 nucleotides align to TRBD2. This receptor was obtained from a woman in her late teens or twenties with Graves' ophthalmopathy. Here the CDR3 DNA reads TGTGCCACCAGCAGAGATAAATTGGGACTAGGGGTGAATGAGCAGTTCTTC. This translates into CATSRDKLGLGVNEQFF.